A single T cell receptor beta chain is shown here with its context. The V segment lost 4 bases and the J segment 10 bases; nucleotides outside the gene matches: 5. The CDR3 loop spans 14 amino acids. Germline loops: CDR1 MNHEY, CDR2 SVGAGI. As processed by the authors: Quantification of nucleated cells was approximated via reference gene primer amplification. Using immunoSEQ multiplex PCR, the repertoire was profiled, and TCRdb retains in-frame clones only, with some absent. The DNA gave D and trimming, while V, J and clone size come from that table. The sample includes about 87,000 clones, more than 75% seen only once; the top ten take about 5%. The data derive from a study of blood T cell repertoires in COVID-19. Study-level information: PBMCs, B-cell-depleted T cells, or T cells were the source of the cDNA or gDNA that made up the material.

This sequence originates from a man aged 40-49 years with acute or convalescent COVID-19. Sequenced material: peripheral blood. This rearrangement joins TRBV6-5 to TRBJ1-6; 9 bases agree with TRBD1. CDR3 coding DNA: TGTGCCAGCAGTTCTCGGACAGGGGTATCACCCCTCCACTTT. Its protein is CASSSRTGVSPLHF.